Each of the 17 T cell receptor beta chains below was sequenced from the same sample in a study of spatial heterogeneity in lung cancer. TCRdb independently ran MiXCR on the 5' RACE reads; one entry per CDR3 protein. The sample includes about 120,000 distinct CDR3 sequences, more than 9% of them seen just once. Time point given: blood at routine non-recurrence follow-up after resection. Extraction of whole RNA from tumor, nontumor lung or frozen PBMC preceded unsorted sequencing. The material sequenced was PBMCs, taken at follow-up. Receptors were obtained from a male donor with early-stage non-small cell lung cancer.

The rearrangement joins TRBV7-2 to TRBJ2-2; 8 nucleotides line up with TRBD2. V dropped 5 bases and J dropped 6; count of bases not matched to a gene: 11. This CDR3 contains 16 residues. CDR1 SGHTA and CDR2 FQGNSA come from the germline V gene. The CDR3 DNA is TGTGCCAGCAGCCTCCAAGCGGGGGTAAAATCCGGGGAGCTGTTTTTT. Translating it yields CASSLQAGVKSGELFF.

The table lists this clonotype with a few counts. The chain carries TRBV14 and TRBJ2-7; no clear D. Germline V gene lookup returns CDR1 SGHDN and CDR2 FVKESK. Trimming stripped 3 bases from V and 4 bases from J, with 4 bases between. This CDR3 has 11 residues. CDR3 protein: CASSHKYEQYF. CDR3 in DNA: TGTGCCAGCAGCCATAAGTACGAGCAGTACTTC.

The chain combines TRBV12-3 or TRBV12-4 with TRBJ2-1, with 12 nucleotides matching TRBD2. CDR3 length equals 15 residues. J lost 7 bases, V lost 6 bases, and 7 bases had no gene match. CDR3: CASRPTSGGKNEQFF. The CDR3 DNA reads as TGTGCCAGCAGGCCTACTAGCGGGGGGAAGAATGAGCAGTTCTTC.

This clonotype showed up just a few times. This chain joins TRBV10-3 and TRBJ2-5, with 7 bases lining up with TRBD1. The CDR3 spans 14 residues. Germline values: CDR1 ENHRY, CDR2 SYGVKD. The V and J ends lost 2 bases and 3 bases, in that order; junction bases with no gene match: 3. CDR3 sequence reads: CAISERGHKETQYF. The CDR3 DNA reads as TGTGCCATCAGTGAGAGGGGGCACAAAGAGACCCAGTACTTC.

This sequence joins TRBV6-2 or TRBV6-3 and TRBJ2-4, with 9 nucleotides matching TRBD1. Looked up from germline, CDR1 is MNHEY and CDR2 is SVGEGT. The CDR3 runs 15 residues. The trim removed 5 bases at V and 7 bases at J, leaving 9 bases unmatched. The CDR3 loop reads CASSPKGQGVNIQYF. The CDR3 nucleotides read TGTGCCAGCAGTCCGAAGGGACAGGGAGTGAACATTCAGTACTTC.

Here the CDR3 reads CASGAGTTDTQYF. As DNA, the CDR3 is TGTGCCAGCGGGGCGGGGACCACAGATACGCAGTATTTT. The J gene is TRBJ2-3, the V gene TRBV18, with D perhaps matching TRBD2 (6 bases). The CDR3 is made up of 13 amino acids. Deletions cut 8 bases from V and 2 bases from J, with 11 bases between. Germline values: CDR1 KGHSH, CDR2 LQKENI. Full variable domain (missing parts from reference TRBV18 and TRBJ2-3): NAGVMQNPRHLVRRRGQEARLRCSPMKGHSHVYWYRQLPEEGLKFMVYLQKENIIDESGMPKERFSAEFPKEGPSILRIQQVVRGDSAAYFCASGAGTTDTQYFGPGTRLTVL.

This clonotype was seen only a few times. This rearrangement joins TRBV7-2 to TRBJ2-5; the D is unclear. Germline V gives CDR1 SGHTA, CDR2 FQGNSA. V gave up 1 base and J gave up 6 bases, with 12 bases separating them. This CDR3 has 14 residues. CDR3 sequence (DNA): TGTGCCAGCAGCTTAGGCCCGGTCCCCCAGACCCAGTACTTC. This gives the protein CASSLGPVPQTQYF.

The CDR3 DNA reads TGTGCCAGCAGCTTGAAGACTAGCTCCTACAATGAGCAGTTCTTC. Translating gives CASSLKTSSYNEQFF. The V call is TRBV5-6, the J call TRBJ2-1; D is possibly TRBD2 (6 bases). From germline, CDR1 is SGHDT and CDR2 YYEEEE. Between the trimmed V and J ends, which lost 1 base and 0 bases, there was a span of 8 bases. The CDR3 is 15 residues long.

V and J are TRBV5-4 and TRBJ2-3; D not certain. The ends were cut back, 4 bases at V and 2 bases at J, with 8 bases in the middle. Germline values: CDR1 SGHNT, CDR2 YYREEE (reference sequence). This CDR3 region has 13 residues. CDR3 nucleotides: TGTGCCAGCAGCAAGCTCCTCACAGATACGCAGTATTTT. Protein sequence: CASSKLLTDTQYF.

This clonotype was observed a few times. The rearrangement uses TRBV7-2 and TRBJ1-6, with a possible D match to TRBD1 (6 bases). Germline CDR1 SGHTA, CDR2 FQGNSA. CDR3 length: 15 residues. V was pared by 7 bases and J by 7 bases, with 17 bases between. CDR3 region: CASTLGGAGNSPLHF. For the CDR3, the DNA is TGTGCCAGCACCCTAGGGGGGGCTGGGAATTCACCCCTCCACTTT. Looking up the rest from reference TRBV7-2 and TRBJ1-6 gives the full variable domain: GAGVSQSPSNKVTEKGKDVELRCDPISGHTALYWYRQSLGQGLEFLIYFQGNSAPDKSGLPSDRFSAERTGGSVSTLTIQRTQQEDSAVYLCASTLGGAGNSPLHFGNGTRLTVT.

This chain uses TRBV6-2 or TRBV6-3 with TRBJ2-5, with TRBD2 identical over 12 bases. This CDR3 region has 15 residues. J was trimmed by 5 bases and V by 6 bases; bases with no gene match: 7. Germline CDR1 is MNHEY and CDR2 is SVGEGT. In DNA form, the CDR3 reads TGTGCCAGCAGCAAGACTAGCGGGGGCTGGGAGACCCAGTACTTC. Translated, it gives CASSKTSGGWETQYF.

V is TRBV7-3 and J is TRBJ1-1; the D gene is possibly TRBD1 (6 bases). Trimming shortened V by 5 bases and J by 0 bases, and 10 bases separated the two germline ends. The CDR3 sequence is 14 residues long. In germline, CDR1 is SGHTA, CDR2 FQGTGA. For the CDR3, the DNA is TGTGCCAGCAGCCCTACAGGGTTGAACACTGAAGCTTTCTTT. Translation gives CASSPTGLNTEAFF.

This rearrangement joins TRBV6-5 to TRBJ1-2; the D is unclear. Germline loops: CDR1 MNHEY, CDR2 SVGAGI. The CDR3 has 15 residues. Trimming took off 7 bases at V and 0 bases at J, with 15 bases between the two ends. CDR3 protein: CASNNRAGSNYGYTF. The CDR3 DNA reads TGTGCCAGCAACAATCGGGCAGGATCTAACTATGGCTACACCTTC.

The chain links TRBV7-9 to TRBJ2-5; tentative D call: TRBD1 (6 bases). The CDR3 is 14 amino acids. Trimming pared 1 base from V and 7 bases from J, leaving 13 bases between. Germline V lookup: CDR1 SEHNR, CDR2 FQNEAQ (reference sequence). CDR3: CASSLGGGEGTQYF. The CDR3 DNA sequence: TGTGCCAGCAGCTTAGGTGGGGGCGAAGGGACCCAGTACTTC.

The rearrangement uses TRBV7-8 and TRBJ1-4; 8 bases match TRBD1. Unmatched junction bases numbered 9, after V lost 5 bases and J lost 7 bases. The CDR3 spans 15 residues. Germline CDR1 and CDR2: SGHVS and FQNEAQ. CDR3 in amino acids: CASSGRQGRFEKLFF. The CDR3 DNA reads TGTGCCAGCAGCGGCCGACAGGGGCGATTTGAAAAACTGTTTTTT.

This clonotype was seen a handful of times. Here the CDR3 reads CASRRDSAGGQPQHF. CDR3 nucleotide sequence: TGTGCCAGCAGGAGAGACTCGGCAGGAGGACAGCCCCAGCATTTT. The genes are TRBV6-2 or TRBV6-3 and TRBJ1-5; D gene uncertain. The CDR3 extends over 15 amino acids. V was clipped by 6 bases and J by 7 bases, with 19 bases between them. CDR1 MNHEY and CDR2 SVGEGT come from the germline V gene.

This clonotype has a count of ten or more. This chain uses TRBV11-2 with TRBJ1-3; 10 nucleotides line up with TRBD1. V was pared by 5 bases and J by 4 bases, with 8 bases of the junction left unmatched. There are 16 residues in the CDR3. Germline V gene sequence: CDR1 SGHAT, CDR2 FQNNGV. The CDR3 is CASSRRQGARGNTIYF. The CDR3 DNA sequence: TGTGCCAGCAGCCGGAGACAGGGGGCGCGGGGAAACACCATATATTTT.